The T cell receptor beta chain under discussion was sequenced for a study of blood T cells in healthy people across ages. Whole-study findings and limits: Significant beta diversity loss was already apparent by age around 40, declining roughly linearly. Naive T cell percentage showed a strong correlation with TCR beta diversity. Unknown CMV status may confound age-related changes in expanded clones.

Germline lookup yields CDR1 MNHEY and CDR2 SMNVEV (reference sequence). This CDR3 comprises 13 residues. The V end was cut by 4 bases, the J end by 4 bases, with 10 bases between. A J-beta primer mix and a sample-barcoded 5' primer were used in a second PCR of about 6 to 12 cycles. MiXCR, run by TCRdb on the 5' RACE reads, gives a single entry per CDR3 protein. The sample includes about 640,000 distinct CDR3 sequences, 40% to 50% of them seen just once. This clonotype has a count of ten or more. Its antigen is undetermined. Sequenced: blood. The chain joins TRBV27 to TRBJ1-2; D unclear. This TCR was recovered from a man older than 75 in good health. The CDR3 DNA sequence: TGTGCCAGCAGTTCTGCCTCGCTCTATGGCTACACCTTC. Translating gives CASSSASLYGYTF.